The sequence of this T cell receptor (beta chain) was determined in a study of shared clonotypes between healthy human individuals (dated by TCRdb to between 2020 and 2021). At the level of the whole study: The cohort included a few men and a couple of women between 18 and 49 years of age. To estimate repertoire size and how much clonotype sharing occurs between individuals, the study deeply sequenced the blood TCR repertoires of five or six healthy adults. Libraries were prepared and TCR repertoires were sequenced by different laboratories using diverse techniques, in order to increase sequencing depth and limit assay-specific biases. Leukapheresis yielded between about 0.9 and 9 billion PBMCs per donor.

General conclusions and limits of the study: Pairwise subsampling indicated that sequencing depth was expected to affect the degree of clonotype sharing among donors. The genetic and exposure-history diversity represented was limited by the small number of donors. Only blood was sampled, and tissue TCR repertoires likely differ from those in blood.

Details on this clone: Its antigen target is currently unknown. No qualities accompany the bases; no much larger clone lies one base away.

The donors were healthy, HIV-negative adults who had no recently reported acute infections or vaccinations. Every donor was a Caucasian adult residing in Nashville, Tennessee, USA. For unsorted samples, 75 million to 90 million PBMCs were counted and genomic DNA was extracted with the QIAamp DNA Blood Mini kit. Blood was obtained by leukapheresis, after which PBMCs were separated by Ficoll-Histopaque density gradient centrifugation and cryopreserved in liquid nitrogen vapor phase. Relative to germline, V is 4 bases shorter and J is 4 bases shorter, with 11 bases between their ends. The CDR3 runs 14 amino acids, cysteine and phenylalanine included. Only the CDR3 DNA is retained, 42 bases long and in frame from the first base. Via the germline V gene, CDR1 is MDHEN and CDR2 SYDVKM. TCR CDR3 regions were amplified from genomic DNA by multiplex PCR using the deep immunoSEQ assay. For each cell subset, the extracted genomic DNA was distributed evenly across all wells of several immunoSEQ 96-well plates, and each plate served as one replicate. For unsorted PBMC, each replicate PCR was loaded with approximately 0.3 ug genomic DNA, equivalent to around 30,000 T cell genomes. Ten immunoSEQ deep assay plates were used to sequence unsorted PBMC genomic DNA. Purified libraries were measured with a Qubit 3.0 fluorometer, size-checked on a Bioanalyzer 2100, and measured again with the KAPA Library Quantification kit. Every immunoSEQ 96-well plate was sequenced on a separate single-read 150-cycle Illumina NextSeq 550 flow cell. The study's processing was this. Because the immunoSEQ output held only junctional sequences and lacked quality scores, the filtering could not match the filtering applied to full-length reads. Sequences were annotated with PyIR, a Python wrapper for IgBLAST v1.9, and V/J genes and CDR3 were assigned using IMGT germline references. Reads were filtered out if the reads had weak V/J assignments (E-value above 1e-6), no CDR3, stop codons, out-of-frame junctions, or ambiguous translated residues. V3J clonotypes were defined as sequences sharing the same inferred V gene, J gene, and CDR3 amino acid sequence. Percentage overlap between repertoires was calculated by dividing the number of shared unique clonotypes by the size of the smaller repertoire. Three approaches were used to assess repertoire richness: RTK rarefaction, the Chao1 estimator, and Recon v2.1 estimates of unobserved clonotypes. As stored in TCRdb, this immuneACCESS dataset retains in-frame rearrangements with V and J assigned. A fraction of the clones does not appear; measured against another copy, unresolved V genes explain less than half of the discrepancy, and the remainder lacks a known reason. V and J calls and clone size follow that table, whereas D and trimming were derived from the DNA. For this sample there are hundreds of thousands of clones; roughly four fifths appear just once. The ten top clones hold around 13% of the sample.

The specimen sequenced was PBMCs. This receptor was identified in a woman between 35 and 50 years old in good health. Some clones in this sample may be carry-over from other donors' samples. In this chain, TRBV28 is recombined with TRBJ1-5, with TRBD1 perhaps the D gene, on 5 matching bases. The CDR3 in this case is CASSSGTANQPQHF. The DNA sequence is TGTGCCAGCAGTTCCGGGACGGCGAATCAGCCCCAGCATTTT.